The entry that follows covers one TCR beta chain sequence. These data are taken from a study of OX40 agonist ivuxolimab in advanced cancers. Study as a whole: Three patients responded partially, comprising one with hepatocellular carcinoma and two with cutaneous melanoma.

The assay was immunoSEQ multiplex PCR, and TCRdb's table has in-frame clones only and misses some. Of 90,000 to 100,000 clones in the sample, about four fifths were seen once. The CDR3 extends over 15 amino acids. Germline V gene lookup returns CDR1 SGHRS and CDR2 YFSETQ. V dropped 2 bases and J dropped 4 bases, with 12 bases sitting between them. The sequences come from CD4+ or CD8+ T cells sorted from blood, collected in a trial of the OX40 agonist ivuxolimab. This TCR was recovered from an adult with an advanced solid tumor such as melanoma, head and neck, liver or kidney cancer. The chain uses TRBV5-1 and TRBJ1-4; TRBD1 might be the D (6 bases). The CDR3 loop reads CASSLGDRFNEKLFF. CDR3 DNA: TGCGCCAGCAGCTTAGGTGACAGGTTTAATGAAAAACTGTTTTTT.